These 31 T cell receptor beta chains originate from one sample sequenced in a study of blood T cell repertoires in COVID-19. Sequencing used immunoSEQ multiplex PCR; TCRdb keeps in-frame clones, though not all of them. The data contain hundreds of thousands of clones, roughly 86% of them singletons. Sequenced sample: PBMCs or T cells enriched from blood (not recorded which). These receptors came from a woman aged 18-35 years who had recovered from COVID-19.

J is TRBJ2-7 and V is TRBV5-1; D remains unclear. The CDR3 length is 12 residues. V was pared by 4 bases and J by 3 bases, with 8 bases between. The germline gives CDR1 SGHRS, CDR2 YFSETQ. CDR3 DNA: TGCGCCAGCAGCAAACAACACTACGAGCAGTACTTC. Amino acids: CASSKQHYEQYF. The variable domain in full, with the rest retrieved from reference TRBV5-1 and TRBJ2-7, is KAGVTQTPRYLIKTRGQQVTLSCSPISGHRSVSWYQQTPGQGLQFLFEYFSETQRNKGNFPGRFSGRQFSNSRSEMNVSTLELGDSALYLCASSKQHYEQYFGPGTRLTVT.

The J gene is TRBJ2-2, the V gene TRBV11-2; 9 bases map to TRBD2. The V gene's germline CDR1 is SGHAT and CDR2 FQNNGV. The CDR3 sequence is 14 residues long. With V trimmed by 6 bases and J by 3 bases, 2 bases remained unmatched. The CDR3 loop is CASSRLADTGELFF. DNA for the CDR3: TGTGCCAGCAGTCGACTAGCGGACACCGGGGAGCTGTTTTTT.

This clone came up once. The rearrangement uses TRBV5-3 and TRBJ1-5; TRBD1 matches at 7 bases. TRBV5-3 is treated as an ORF (open reading frame) with a function not yet certain. CDR3 length: 18 residues. V lost 10 bases and J lost 0; bases outside the gene matches: 19. CDR3 sequence: CAGQIARQGPPSNQPQHF. In DNA form, the CDR3 reads TGTGCCGGTCAAATAGCTCGACAGGGACCCCCTAGCAATCAGCCCCAGCATTTT.

V is TRBV2 and J is TRBJ1-2; D is unclear. The CDR3 covers 13 residues. Trimming shortened V by 6 bases and J by 8 bases, and 16 bases separated the two germline ends. The germline V gene has CDR1 SNHLY and CDR2 FYNNEI. CDR3 region: CASSQNSGEGYTF. CDR3 in DNA: TGTGCCAGCAGCCAAAACTCCGGGGAAGGCTACACCTTC. Combining the CDR3 with reference TRBV2 and TRBJ1-2 gives the whole variable domain EPEVTQTPSHQVTQMGQEVILRCVPISNHLYFYWYRQILGQKVEFLVSFYNNEISEKSEIFDDQFSVERPDGSNFTLKIRSTKLEDSAMYFCASSQNSGEGYTFGSGTRLTVV.

This clone was detected only a few times. V and J are TRBV14 and TRBJ2-7; D gene uncertain. Per the germline V gene, CDR1 is SGHDN and CDR2 is FVKESK. The CDR3 length is 15 residues. The germline V and J ends were trimmed by 4 bases and 2 bases, with 15 bases remaining between them. CDR3 coding DNA: TGTGCCAGCAGCCGAAGACATCGGTCAACCTACGAGCAGTACTTC. Protein sequence: CASSRRHRSTYEQYF.

The chain recombines TRBV4-3 with TRBJ1-1; D is unclear. CDR3 length equals 16 residues. Germline CDR1 LGHNA, CDR2 YSLEER. V was pared by 1 base and J by 0 bases, with 12 bases between. The chain's CDR3 is CASSQAPSLMNTEAFF. The CDR3 DNA follows: TGCGCCAGCAGCCAAGCGCCCAGTTTAATGAACACTGAAGCTTTCTTT.

This chain uses TRBV20-1 with TRBJ1-2, with D uncertain. The CDR3 is made up of 11 amino acids. V lost 1 base to trimming and J lost 4 bases, with 4 bases between them. Per the germline V gene, CDR1 is DFQATT and CDR2 is SNEGSKA (reference sequence). CDR3 bases: TGCAGTGCTAGAGTTAGCTATGGCTACACCTTC. It yields the protein CSARVSYGYTF.

A few counts support this clone. This CDR3 is CASSIGGSISGANVLTF. CDR3 sequence (DNA): TGTGCCAGTAGTATAGGCGGGAGTATCTCTGGGGCCAACGTCCTGACTTTC. The chain has TRBV19 and TRBJ2-6; TRBD2 matches 7 bases. CDR1 is LNHDA and CDR2 is SQIVND in the germline V gene (reference sequence). Trimming took 1 base from V and 0 from J; bases not matched to a gene: 3. The CDR3 length is 17 residues.

V is TRBV28 and J is TRBJ2-7, with 10 bases that match TRBD1. With 3 bases clipped from V and 3 bases from J, the junction kept 8 bases outside the gene matches. Germline V lookup: CDR1 MDHEN, CDR2 SYDVKM. The CDR3 is made up of 16 amino acids. CDR3 nucleotide sequence: TGTGCCAGCAGTTTGTGGGGGGACAGGGGTCGCTACGAGCAGTACTTC. Amino acid sequence: CASSLWGDRGRYEQYF.

In its sample, this clone was seen a few times. The rearrangement links TRBV20-1 to TRBJ2-7; D unclear. Germline V gives CDR1 DFQATT, CDR2 SNEGSKA (reference sequence). The CDR3 totals 11 residues. Trimming shortened V by 2 bases and J by 4 bases, and 6 bases separated the two germline ends. The CDR3, as DNA: TGCAGTGCTAGATCATTTTACGAGCAGTACTTC. It codes for CSARSFYEQYF.

This sequence joins TRBV4-3 and TRBJ2-5; TRBD1 aligns across 9 bases. V lost 0 bases, J lost 4 bases, and 12 bases stayed unmatched. CDR3 length equals 18 residues. The germline CDR1 and CDR2 sequences are LGHNA and YSLEER. CDR3 bases: TGCGCCAGCAGCCAAGATGGGGGACAGGGAACGGTCGGAGAGACCCAGTACTTC. It translates to CASSQDGGQGTVGETQYF.

V is TRBV2 and J is TRBJ2-5, with 10 bases lining up with TRBD2. The V segment lost 3 bases and the J segment 2 bases; nucleotides outside the gene matches: 6. The germline V gene encodes CDR1 SNHLY and CDR2 FYNNEI. This CDR3 contains 16 residues. Here the CDR3 reads CASSEDWTSGQETQYF. In DNA, the CDR3 is TGTGCCAGCAGTGAGGATTGGACTAGCGGTCAAGAGACCCAGTACTTC.

DNA of the CDR3: TGTGCCAGCAGCACCACAGGGTCCCAAGATACGCAGTATTTT. Translation: CASSTTGSQDTQYF. The V and J genes are TRBV11-2 and TRBJ2-3, with D possibly being TRBD1 (6 bases). V was pared by 5 bases and J by 5 bases, with 14 bases between. The CDR3 is 14 amino acids. Germline V gene sequence: CDR1 SGHAT, CDR2 FQNNGV.

V gene TRBV2 combines with J gene TRBJ1-6, with D perhaps matching TRBD1 (5 bases). The germline V and J ends were trimmed by 3 bases and 9 bases, with 15 bases remaining between them. Germline CDR1 and CDR2: SNHLY and FYNNEI. CDR3 length: 15 amino acids. CDR3 sequence reads: CASSEGQGTLSPLHF. Written as DNA, the CDR3 is TGTGCCAGCAGTGAGGGTCAGGGCACCCTTTCACCCCTCCACTTT.

The chain employs TRBV11-3 and TRBJ1-5, with D maybe TRBD1 (6 bases). V was clipped by 0 bases and J by 2 bases, with 23 bases between them. Germline V gives CDR1 SGHNT, CDR2 YENEEA. The CDR3 runs 20 residues. The CDR3 DNA reads as TGTGCCAGCAGCTTAGACTTAGGGACCGACAGGACCCGCGGCAATCAGCCCCAGCATTTT. It translates to CASSLDLGTDRTRGNQPQHF. Looking up the rest from reference TRBV11-3 and TRBJ1-5 gives the full variable domain: EAGVVQSPRYKIIEKKQPVAFWCNPISGHNTLYWYLQNLGQGPELLIRYENEEAVDDSQLPKDRFSAERLKGVDSTLKIQPAELGDSAVYLCASSLDLGTDRTRGNQPQHFGDGTRLSIL.

V is TRBV19 and J is TRBJ2-7, with D possibly TRBD1 on 5 matching bases. CDR3 length: 15 amino acids. V was trimmed by 0 bases and J by 1 base, leaving 10 bases between them. Germline assignment: CDR1 LNHDA and CDR2 SQIVND (reference sequence). CDR3 amino acids: CASSIDPTGSYEQYF. Written as DNA, the CDR3 is TGTGCCAGTAGTATAGATCCCACAGGATCCTACGAGCAGTACTTC.

The chain has TRBV7-9 and TRBJ2-5; D remains ambiguous. This CDR3 is 15 amino acids long. V lost 2 bases, J lost 4 bases, and 14 bases lay in between. From germline, CDR1 is SEHNR and CDR2 FQNEAQ (reference sequence). In nucleotides, the CDR3 is TGTGCCAGCAGCTTATCTTCTTCCGGTAGAGAGACCCAGTACTTC. It is translated as CASSLSSSGRETQYF. The entire variable domain, with the rest obtained from reference TRBV7-9 and TRBJ2-5, is as follows: DTGVSQNPRHKITKRGQNVTFRCDPISEHNRLYWYRQTLGQGPEFLTYFQNEAQLEKSRLLSDRFSAERPKGSFSTLEIQRTEQGDSAMYLCASSLSSSGRETQYFGPGTRLLVL.

This clone was counted a few times. The chain has TRBV9 and TRBJ2-1; TRBD2 aligns across 10 bases. With 3 bases clipped from V and 4 bases from J, the junction kept 4 bases outside the gene matches. Germline V gives CDR1 SGDLS, CDR2 YYNGEE. CDR3 length: 15 residues. CDR3 in amino acids: CASSGTSGVYNEQFF. The CDR3 DNA sequence: TGTGCCAGCAGCGGAACTAGCGGGGTATACAATGAGCAGTTCTTC. Combining the CDR3 with reference TRBV9 and TRBJ2-1 gives the whole variable domain DSGVTQTPKHLITATGQRVTLRCSPRSGDLSVYWYQQSLDQGLQFLIQYYNGEERAKGNILERFSAQQFPDLHSELNLSSLELGDSALYFCASSGTSGVYNEQFFGPGTRLTVL.

This clone was found many times. The gene calls are TRBV9 and TRBJ2-7; 9 nucleotides line up with TRBD1. The CDR3 length is 14 residues. From germline, CDR1 is SGDLS and CDR2 YYNGEE. J gave up 6 bases and V 3 bases, and 7 bases lay outside the gene matches. CDR3 sequence reads: CASSDGTGFGEQYF. Here the CDR3 DNA reads TGTGCCAGCAGCGACGGGACAGGGTTCGGCGAGCAGTACTTC. The variable domain in full, with the rest retrieved from reference TRBV9 and TRBJ2-7, is DSGVTQTPKHLITATGQRVTLRCSPRSGDLSVYWYQQSLDQGLQFLIQYYNGEERAKGNILERFSAQQFPDLHSELNLSSLELGDSALYFCASSDGTGFGEQYFGPGTRLTVT.

The rearrangement links TRBV19 to TRBJ1-2; a weak D match, TRBD1 (5 bases). CDR3 length: 16 residues. The V end lost 6 bases, the J end lost 6 bases, and 23 bases lay between the germline ends. CDR1 and CDR2 from the germline V gene are LNHDA and SQIVND (reference sequence). This chain's CDR3 is CASSRIRGGEDDGYTF. CDR3 nucleotides: TGTGCCAGTAGCCGGATTCGGGGAGGGGAGGACGATGGCTACACCTTC.

The chain has TRBV18 and TRBJ1-1; D not certain. The V gene's germline CDR1 is KGHSH and CDR2 LQKENI. V lost 0 bases and J 3 bases, leaving 11 bases between the germline ends. The CDR3 spans 15 residues. CDR3 in DNA: TGTGCCAGCTCACCACCGAATTCGGGAGACACTGAAGCTTTCTTT. This sequence encodes CASSPPNSGDTEAFF.

With regard to this clone: The sample holds other DNA sequences that translate to the same CDR3. The CDR3 bases are TGTGCCAGCAGTTTAGGGGGCGGCTATGGCTACACCTTC. Its translation is CASSLGGGYGYTF. The chain recombines TRBV28 with TRBJ1-2; TRBD1 might be the D (6 bases). Germline V CDR1 and CDR2: MDHEN, SYDVKM. Trimming removed 2 bases at V and 4 bases at J, with 8 bases between. The CDR3 covers 13 residues.

The V and J genes are TRBV11-2 and TRBJ2-2; no clear D gene. Trimming took off 0 bases at V and 7 bases at J, with 9 bases between the two ends. CDR1 is SGHAT and CDR2 is FQNNGV in the germline V gene. This CDR3 contains 14 residues. CDR3 nucleotides: TGTGCCAGCAGCTTAGACAGGTCGGTCGGGGAGCTGTTTTTT. Amino acid sequence: CASSLDRSVGELFF. The full variable domain, in which reference TRBV11-2 and TRBJ2-2 provide the parts outside the CDR3, is EAGVAQSPRYKIIEKRQSVAFWCNPISGHATLYWYQQILGQGPKLLIQFQNNGVVDDSQLPKDRFSAERLKGVDSTLKIQPAKLEDSAVYLCASSLDRSVGELFFGEGSRLTVL.

This sequence joins TRBV20-1 and TRBJ2-7; D ambiguous. Germline CDR1 DFQATT, CDR2 SNEGSKA (reference sequence). The CDR3 is 10 residues long. The V gene lost 3 bases and the J gene lost 9 bases, with 9 bases spanning the gap. The CDR3 DNA reads TGCAGTGCTAGTGACATCATGCAGTACTTC. It specifies CSASDIMQYF.

This chain connects TRBV29-1 to TRBJ2-5; 11 bases match TRBD2. V dropped 3 bases and J dropped 3; count of bases not matched to a gene: 3. The CDR3 runs to 14 residues. Looked up from germline, CDR1 is SQVTM and CDR2 is ANQGSEA. CDR3 sequence: CSVDALAGEETQYF. The CDR3 nucleotides read TGCAGCGTTGATGCACTAGCGGGAGAAGAGACCCAGTACTTC.

Here the CDR3 reads CASSLDPGTGGYGYTF. The DNA for the CDR3 is TGCGCCAGCAGCCTCGACCCCGGGACAGGAGGATATGGCTACACCTTC. The rearrangement links TRBV5-1 to TRBJ1-2; 8 positions match TRBD1. Trimming at V came to 4 bases and at J to 5 bases, leaving 13 bases not matched to a gene. Germline V gives CDR1 SGHRS, CDR2 YFSETQ. This CDR3 is built from 16 residues. The full variable domain, completed using reference TRBV5-1 and TRBJ1-2, is KAGVTQTPRYLIKTRGQQVTLSCSPISGHRSVSWYQQTPGQGLQFLFEYFSETQRNKGNFPGRFSGRQFSNSRSEMNVSTLELGDSALYLCASSLDPGTGGYGYTFGSGTRLTVV.

J is TRBJ2-1 and V is TRBV5-4; 7 bases map to TRBD2. V was clipped by 0 bases and J by 3 bases; unmatched bases: 6. The germline CDR1 and CDR2 sequences are SGHNT and YYREEE (reference sequence). This CDR3 spans 16 amino acids. CDR3 region: CASSLGGGSSYNEQFF. The CDR3, as DNA: TGTGCCAGCAGCTTGGGAGGCGGGAGCAGCTACAATGAGCAGTTCTTC.

This chain connects TRBV28 to TRBJ2-1; 8 bases match TRBD2. Per the germline V gene, CDR1 is MDHEN and CDR2 is SYDVKM. Germline trimming cut 8 bases from V and 0 bases from J; bases unmatched to any gene: 9. This CDR3 has 16 amino acids. The CDR3 spells CASGMAGGSSYNEQFF. DNA for the CDR3: TGTGCCAGCGGTATGGCGGGGGGAAGCTCCTACAATGAGCAGTTCTTC.

The chain links TRBV3-1 (or the pseudogene TRBV3-2) to TRBJ2-3, with D maybe TRBD1 (5 bases). Germline values: CDR1 LGHDT, CDR2 YNNKEL (reference sequence). The germline V and J ends were trimmed by 3 bases and 4 bases, with 8 bases remaining between them. The CDR3 length is 13 residues. The CDR3 region is CASSHQGADTQYF. The CDR3 nucleotides read TGTGCCAGCAGCCATCAGGGTGCAGATACGCAGTATTTT.

V usage is TRBV24-1 and J usage is TRBJ2-3, with D perhaps TRBD2 (6 bases). The V end lost 3 bases, the J end lost 6 bases, and 15 bases lay between the germline ends. The CDR3 runs 15 residues. Germline lookup yields CDR1 KGHDR and CDR2 SFDVKD. The CDR3 sequence is CATSDPRGAGDTQYF. Here the CDR3 DNA reads TGTGCCACCAGTGATCCCCGCGGGGCGGGGGATACGCAGTATTTT.

The gene calls are TRBV5-6 and TRBJ1-4, with a weak D call TRBD1 (5 bases). Germline V gene data show CDR1 as SGHDT and CDR2 as YYEEEE. This CDR3 has 15 amino acids. Trimming removed 4 bases at V and 8 bases at J, with 18 bases between. CDR3 coding DNA: TGTGCCAGCAGCCGAAAGGATGGGGGAGGAGAAAAACTGTTTTTT. The encoded protein is CASSRKDGGGEKLFF.